This entry describes one T cell receptor (beta chain). Its binding antigen is unknown. No per-base quality is available; no much larger clone lies one base away. Trimming takes 2 bases off V and 3 bases off J; junction bases not matched to a gene: 13. The CDR3 covers 18 residues, taking in both the cysteine and the phenylalanine. Only the CDR3 portion is preserved as DNA: 54 bases, with reading frame beginning at the first base. The CDR1 and CDR2 encoded by the germline V gene are SGHAT and FQNNGV. These data come from a study of blood T cell repertoires in COVID-19 (dated by TCRdb to the early 2020s). Regarding the research as a whole: The collaborator samples originated in the United States, Italy and Spain and spanned the acute and convalescent phases of COVID-19. A de-identified subject ID, COVID-19 status, age in years and sex were almost always included in the sample metadata. The prospective study material was composed of cDNA or gDNA derived from T cells, B-cell-depleted T cells, or PBMCs. The repertoires were made available in a free public database intended to serve as a resource for research on the immune response to SARS-CoV-2. Where available, HLA class I and class II types were obtained from metadata supplied by the sample provider rather than from assay-based typing. Samples were obtained from the ongoing ImmuneRACE study (first 160 participants) and from 1,200 or so subjects provided by 6 global collaborators. The dataset comprised deeply sampled blood TCRbeta repertoires from subjects exposed to, actively infected with, or recovered from COVID-19.

Collaborating institutions collected whole blood in K2EDTA tubes following their own protocols. For TCRbeta analysis, collaborators shipped samples as frozen whole blood, isolated PBMCs, or DNA extracted from either of those sample types. TCRbeta CDR3 regions were amplified from genomic DNA using the immunoSEQ Assay, a bias-controlled multiplex PCR. In the original analysis: The number of nucleated cells in each sample was estimated from the amplification of reference gene primers within the assay. To quantify the absolute abundance of each unique TCRbeta CDR3 rearrangement, sequence reads were collapsed and filtered. For each sample, productive Simpson clonality was calculated as the square root of Simpson's diversity index over productive rearrangements. This immuneACCESS table, as held by TCRdb, lists in-frame sequences with V and J called but not all clones. Of the missing ones, under half trace to an unresolved V gene in checked studies; the others have no known cause. The V and J calls and clone size come from that table; D and trimming were worked out from the DNA. This sample holds about 86,000 clones; around 80% were observed only once. Approximately 31% of the sample is held by the ten biggest clonotypes.

What the study reported, not specific to this receptor: The quantity of clinical and demographic metadata differed by source and by participant and was supplied without curation.

The origin of this receptor is a woman of 80 years or more with active or convalescent COVID-19. Rearrangement joined TRBV11-2 to TRBJ2-7, and TRBD1 matches 10 of the central bases. The sequencing sample was made of peripheral blood. The CDR3 protein is CASSLIMTGGAEGYEQYF. The nucleotide sequence reads TGTGCCAGCAGCTTAATAATGACAGGGGGCGCCGAGGGCTACGAGCAGTACTTC.